This T cell receptor beta chain stems from a study of T-cell memory formation after mild COVID-19. Study-wide results and limits: Clones that shrank (day 15 to 85) were balanced CD4/CD8, whereas later expanders leaned CD4+. Contracting CD4+ clones lay largely in CM and EM, with CD8+ ones residing in EMRA. The pre-infection memory compartment contained some responding clones, suggesting cross-reactive memory joined.

This clonotype came up many times. Antigen unknown. Germline and junction disagree at one end, which may indicate a read error. Germline-derived CDR1 and CDR2 are SGHRS and YFSETQ. The CDR3 has 14 amino acids. One entry per CDR3 protein results from TCRdb running MiXCR on the 5' RACE reads. The sample holds 470,000 or so distinct CDR3 sequences; about 23% are singletons and the top ten take around 12%. Material for sequencing was PBMCs or a T cell subset sorted from them (not recorded which). The receptor was derived from an adult woman who had mild COVID-19 (a few samples of this study predate the infection). Cell type and time point are not known. The chain is built from TRBV5-1 and TRBJ2-2; D uncertain. CDR3 DNA: TGTGCCAGCAGCTTGGCGCCAAACACCGGGGAGCTGTTTTTT. Residues: CASSLAPNTGELFF.